Listed below are T cell receptor beta chains from one sample, sequenced in a study of blood T cells in healthy people across ages. TCRdb re-called the 5' RACE reads through MiXCR, storing one row per CDR3 protein. The profile shows 600,000 or so distinct CDR3 sequences, roughly 31% of them singletons. The sequenced material came from blood. The source of these receptors is a woman older than 75 in good health. Both conserved end residues are part of each CDR3. A D gene is named only where the DNA matches it firmly. The size of a clone is reported for some rows only, either as once, few or many, or as a class for expanded clones.

clone size	V gene	D gene	J gene	CDR3 DNA	CDR3 protein
NA	TRBV5-1	NA	TRBJ1-6	TGCGCCAGCAGTACCCCGGGAGATAATTCACCCCTCCACTTT	CASSTPGDNSPLHF
many	TRBV28	TRBD1	TRBJ1-5	TGTGCCAGCAGTTTATGGCAGGGGGCCGGCAATCAGCCCCAGCATTTT	CASSLWQGAGNQPQHF
many	TRBV24-1	NA	TRBJ2-1	TGTGCCACCAGTGACTCGGGGAGGGGGGACAATGAGCAGTTCTTC	CATSDSGRGDNEQFF
NA	TRBV6-2/TRBV6-3	TRBD1	TRBJ2-7	TGTGCCAGCAGTGACAGGGGGGTGAGCTCCTACAATGAGCAGTACTTC	CASSDRGVSSYNEQYF
many	TRBV20-1	NA	TRBJ1-1	TGCAGTGCTAGGAGGGTGAACACTGAAGCTTTCTTT	CSARRVNTEAFF
many	TRBV5-1	NA	TRBJ2-3	TGCGCCAGCAGCGGGAGGGGGCCAAGCACAGATACGCAGTATTTT	CASSGRGPSTDTQYF
NA	TRBV2	TRBD1	TRBJ1-5	TGTGCCAGCAGTCAGGCCAGGGGGAACAATCAGCCCCAGCATTTT	CASSQARGNNQPQHF
few	TRBV5-1	NA	TRBJ1-1	TGCGCCAGCAGCGTGGCGGGTCGAGCTACTGAAGCTTTCTTT	CASSVAGRATEAFF
many	TRBV9	NA	TRBJ2-7	TGTGCCAGCAGCCTGGGGGTCGAAAAAAGTGAGCAGTACTTC	CASSLGVEKSEQYF
many	TRBV5-1	NA	TRBJ2-7	TGCGCCAGCAGCTTGGCCGGGACGGGTGGGACCTACGAGCAGTACTTC	CASSLAGTGGTYEQYF
once	TRBV27	NA	TRBJ2-7	TGTGCCAGCAGTTACGCTAGCGACGTCCCTTACGAGCAGTACTTC	CASSYASDVPYEQYF
NA	TRBV7-9	TRBD1	TRBJ2-3	TGTGCCAGCGGCCGGGACAGGAACACAGATACGCAGTATTTT	CASGRDRNTDTQYF
NA	TRBV7-2	NA	TRBJ1-1	TGTGCCAGCAGTCCGCAGGGAGTGGGTGAAGCTTTCTTT	CASSPQGVGEAFF
many	TRBV7-2	NA	TRBJ1-6	TGTGCCAGCAGATCTGGGAACAATTCACCCCTCCACTTT	CASRSGNNSPLHF
many	TRBV7-2	NA	TRBJ1-6	TGTGCCAGCAGCTTAGATTTTGGTCAGGATTCACCCCTCCACTTT	CASSLDFGQDSPLHF
many	TRBV5-1	TRBD1	TRBJ1-4	TGCGCCAGCAGCAGAAACCCGGGACAGGGCGGCCACGAAAAACTGTTTTTT	CASSRNPGQGGHEKLFF
NA	TRBV19	TRBD1	TRBJ2-4	TGTGCCAGTAGTTTGACCCGGGACAGCTACGAAAACATTCAGTACTTC	CASSLTRDSYENIQYF
many	TRBV20-1	TRBD2	TRBJ2-1	TGCAGTGCTCCCGGAACTAGCGACAATGAGCAGTTCTTC	CSAPGTSDNEQFF
few	TRBV5-1	NA	TRBJ1-1	TGCGCCAGCAGCTTGCCGGGGGGTGTACTGAACACTGAAGCTTTCTTT	CASSLPGGVLNTEAFF
NA	TRBV5-1	TRBD2	TRBJ2-3	TGCGCCAGCAGCTTGGGCCCAGCGGGGGGTTATGCAGATACGCAGTATTTT	CASSLGPAGGYADTQYF
NA	TRBV28	NA	TRBJ2-5	TGTGCCAGTCGGGACAGTAAAGCGGGAGAGACCCAGTACTTC	CASRDSKAGETQYF
few	TRBV6-6	NA	TRBJ1-4	TGTGCCAGCAGTTTCGGGGGGGTCGGAACTAATGAAAAACGGTTTTTT	CASSFGGVGTNEKRFF
many	TRBV29-1	NA	TRBJ1-2	TGCAGCGTTGAAAGGGGCGTCTTAGGTGGCTACACCTTC	CSVERGVLGGYTF
many	TRBV12-3/TRBV12-4	NA	TRBJ1-5	TGTGCCAGCAGTTTAGTGGGTGACCTGGGTCAGCCCCAGCATTTT	CASSLVGDLGQPQHF
NA	TRBV10-3	TRBD1	TRBJ1-3	TGTGCCATCAGTGAAGGGGGCAGGAGAGACTCTGGAAACACCATATATTTT	CAISEGGRRDSGNTIYF
NA	TRBV30	NA	TRBJ1-5	TGTGCCCGGAGTGTAAAGGGTTCTCAGCCCCAGCATTTT	CARSVKGSQPQHF
many	TRBV12-3/TRBV12-4	NA	TRBJ1-6	TGTGCCAGCAGTGCCCGCGGTGGGGCAGGGTTAAGCTCCTATAATTCACCCCTCCACTTT	CASSARGGAGLSSYNSPLHF
many	TRBV15	NA	TRBJ1-1	TGTGCCACCAGCAGAGATCGTCCAGGGATCGCTGAAGCTTTCTTT	CATSRDRPGIAEAFF
many	TRBV28	NA	TRBJ2-3	TGTGCCATTATGGGGGCCCGAGACACAGATACGCAGTATTTT	CAIMGARDTDTQYF
NA	TRBV18	NA	TRBJ1-1	TGTGCCAGCTCACCACTAGGAACAGGAGGAACTGAAGCTTTCTTT	CASSPLGTGGTEAFF
NA	TRBV5-1	TRBD1	TRBJ1-4	TGCGCCAGCACAACAGGGGGCGGTGAAAAACTGTTTTTT	CASTTGGGEKLFF
NA	TRBV28	TRBD1	TRBJ1-5	TGTGCCAGCAGTCCACGACCCGGGACAGGGGGGTCCTATAGCAATCAGCCCCAGCATTTT	CASSPRPGTGGSYSNQPQHF